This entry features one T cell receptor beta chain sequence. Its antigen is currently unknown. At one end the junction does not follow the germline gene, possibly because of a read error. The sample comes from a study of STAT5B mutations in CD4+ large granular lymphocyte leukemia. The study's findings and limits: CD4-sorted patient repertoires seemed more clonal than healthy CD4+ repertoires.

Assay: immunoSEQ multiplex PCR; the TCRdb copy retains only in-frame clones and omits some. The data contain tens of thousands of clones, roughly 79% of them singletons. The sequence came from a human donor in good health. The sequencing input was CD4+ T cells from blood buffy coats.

The CDR3 loop reads CASSEGQDYF. The CDR3 DNA follows: TGTGCCAGCAGTGAGGGACAGGATTATTTT. J is TRBJ1-5 and V is TRBV25-1; 8 bases agree with TRBD1. Germline loops: CDR1 MGHDK, CDR2 SYGVNS. The CDR3 is made up of 10 amino acids. Looking up the rest from reference TRBV25-1 and TRBJ1-5 gives the full variable domain: EADIYQTPRYLVIGTGKKITLECSQTMGHDKMYWYQQDPGMELHLIHYSYGVNSTEKGDLSSESTVSRIRTEHFPLTLESARPSHTSQYLCASSEGQDYFGDGTRLSIL.